This passage covers 30 T cell receptor beta chains from one sample sequenced in a study of cytomegalovirus exposure and HLA in healthy donors. With 60 Vbeta and 13 Jbeta primers, the PCR was carried out. Clones were sequenced by immunoSEQ multiplex PCR, and TCRdb holds only the in-frame ones, with some missing. The repertoire holds 200,000 to 250,000 clones, with over 70% as singletons. The material sequenced was PBMCs. The receptors originated from a woman aged 55 to 70 in good health and CMV-seropositive.

This chain joins TRBV19 and TRBJ2-7; D gene unclear. Per germline, CDR1 LNHDA and CDR2 SQIVND (reference sequence). The CDR3 totals 14 residues. Trimming cost V 4 bases and J 5 bases, with 15 bases left between them. This CDR3 reads CASSTGPLLNEQYF. The DNA for the CDR3 is TGTGCCAGTAGTACAGGTCCACTCCTAAACGAGCAGTACTTC. The whole variable domain, filled in from reference TRBV19 and TRBJ2-7, reads DGGITQSPKYLFRKEGQNVTLSCEQNLNHDAMYWYRQDPGQGLRLIYYSQIVNDFQKGDIAEGYSVSREKKESFPLTVTSAQKNPTAFYLCASSTGPLLNEQYFGPGTRLTVT.

The rearrangement joins TRBV19 to TRBJ1-5; D remains ambiguous. V shed 3 bases and J shed 3 bases, with 9 bases lying between them. CDR3 size: 14 residues. Germline loops: CDR1 LNHDA, CDR2 SQIVND (reference sequence). CDR3 residues: CASSMVSANQPQHF. CDR3 DNA: TGTGCCAGTAGTATGGTCAGCGCCAATCAGCCCCAGCATTTT. Supplemented by reference TRBV19 and TRBJ1-5, the full variable domain reads DGGITQSPKYLFRKEGQNVTLSCEQNLNHDAMYWYRQDPGQGLRLIYYSQIVNDFQKGDIAEGYSVSREKKESFPLTVTSAQKNPTAFYLCASSMVSANQPQHFGDGTRLSIL.

The gene calls are TRBV9 and TRBJ2-5; D call uncertain. Germline-derived CDR1 and CDR2 are SGDLS and YYNGEE. The CDR3 is made up of 13 amino acids. With 3 bases removed from V and 1 base from J, the gap between germline ends came to 7 bases. The CDR3 region has the DNA TGTGCCAGCAGCGACGGCGGCCAAGAGACCCAGTACTTC. This codes for CASSDGGQETQYF.

The chain uses TRBV7-2 and TRBJ2-5; a weak D match, TRBD1 (6 bases). CDR1 is SGHTA, CDR2 FQGNSA, per germline. V was cut by 8 bases and J by 1 base, with 11 bases left in between. The CDR3 has 13 amino acids. CDR3 nucleotides: TGTGCCAGCGCCAGGGGTTCCCAAGAGACCCAGTACTTC. It specifies CASARGSQETQYF.

This clone came up once. The V and J genes are TRBV2 and TRBJ1-4, with 8 bases lining up with TRBD1. The CDR3 length is 11 residues. With 11 bases clipped from V and 12 bases from J, the junction kept 8 bases outside the gene matches. In germline, CDR1 is SNHLY, CDR2 FYNNEI. CDR3 loop: CAGRTGPELFF. The CDR3 DNA follows: TGTGCCGGCCGGACAGGGCCTGAACTGTTTTTT.

The V gene is TRBV6-6, the J gene TRBJ1-1; possibly TRBD1 for D (5 bases). The CDR3 consists of 12 residues. Deletions cut 6 bases from V and 3 bases from J, with 8 bases between. Germline CDR1 MNHNY, CDR2 SVGAGI (reference sequence). CDR3 in DNA: TGTGCCAGCAGGTCAGGGTACACTGAAGCTTTCTTT. This gives the protein CASRSGYTEAFF.

For the CDR3, the DNA is TGCGCCAGCAGCACCATGACAGGGGTCCAAAACACCATATATTTT. Translation gives CASSTMTGVQNTIYF. The genes are TRBV5-1 and TRBJ1-3; 8 bases are a match to TRBD1. Unmatched junction bases numbered 9, after V lost 4 bases and J lost 6 bases. This CDR3 region has 15 residues. CDR1 SGHRS and CDR2 YFSETQ come from the germline V gene.

This chain uses TRBV7-8 with TRBJ1-2; 7 bases match TRBD1. V was pared by 0 bases and J by 4 bases, with 5 bases of the junction left unmatched. CDR3 size: 15 residues. Germline CDR1 is SGHVS and CDR2 is FQNEAQ. CDR3 nucleotide sequence: TGTGCCAGCAGCTTAGCGACCGCAGGGGGCTATGGCTACACCTTC. Its translation is CASSLATAGGYGYTF.

There are a few counts of this clone. The chain employs TRBV5-1 and TRBJ1-2; D is possibly TRBD1 (6 bases). The V end was cut by 8 bases, the J end by 2 bases, with 16 bases between. Germline-derived CDR1 and CDR2 are SGHRS and YFSETQ. There are 14 residues in the CDR3. The CDR3 spells CASRAGASNYGYTF. The CDR3 DNA is TGCGCCAGTCGTGCGGGGGCATCCAACTATGGCTACACCTTC. The full variable domain, in which reference TRBV5-1 and TRBJ1-2 provide the parts outside the CDR3, is KAGVTQTPRYLIKTRGQQVTLSCSPISGHRSVSWYQQTPGQGLQFLFEYFSETQRNKGNFPGRFSGRQFSNSRSEMNVSTLELGDSALYLCASRAGASNYGYTFGSGTRLTVV.

The chain carries TRBV4-1 and TRBJ2-2, with 7 bases fitting TRBD2. The CDR3 runs to 15 residues. Looked up from germline, CDR1 is MGHRA and CDR2 is YSYEKL. The V gene end was trimmed by 3 bases and the J gene end by 2 bases; junction bases not matched to a gene: 3. The CDR3 DNA reads TGCGCCAGCAGCCACCGGGACTACAACACCGGGGAGCTGTTTTTT. This encodes CASSHRDYNTGELFF.

The CDR3 loop is CASRGTGKSGNTIYF. The CDR3 DNA is TGTGCCAGCCGGGGGACAGGGAAATCGGGAAACACCATATATTTT. This chain uses TRBV6-1 with TRBJ1-3, with 9 positions matching TRBD1. The V gene's germline CDR1 is MNHNS and CDR2 SASEGT. This CDR3 is built from 15 residues. V gave up 8 bases and J gave up 4 bases; unmatched junction bases: 9.

A single count supports this clone. This rearrangement joins TRBV6-5 to TRBJ1-4, with D tentatively TRBD1 (6 bases). Deletions cut 7 bases from V and 7 bases from J, with 19 bases between. The CDR3 length is 15 residues. Germline-derived CDR1 and CDR2 are MNHEY and SVGAGI. This CDR3 is CASTSSAGAVEKLFF. In DNA, the CDR3 is TGTGCCAGCACTTCCTCCGCAGGGGCCGTTGAAAAACTGTTTTTT.

The rearrangement uses TRBV5-5 and TRBJ2-5; 7 bases agree with TRBD1. J gave up 2 bases and V 3 bases, and 4 bases lay outside the gene matches. Germline CDR1 SGHKS, CDR2 YYEKEE (reference sequence). CDR3 size: 14 residues. DNA for the CDR3: TGTGCCAGCAGCTCGGGACAGTTACAAGAGACCCAGTACTTC. This gives the protein CASSSGQLQETQYF.

This clone was observed a few times. The gene calls are TRBV2 and TRBJ2-5, with TRBD2 identical over 9 bases. The CDR3 runs 14 residues. CDR1 and CDR2 from the germline V gene are SNHLY and FYNNEI. The V and J ends lost 7 bases and 13 bases, in that order; junction bases with no gene match: 16. CDR3 DNA: TGTGCCAGCAACAGGGCTAGCGGGACCCCAAGGGGGTACTTC. It encodes CASNRASGTPRGYF.

This sequence joins TRBV7-2 and TRBJ2-5; 13 positions match TRBD2. Germline V CDR1 and CDR2: SGHTA, FQGNSA. The CDR3 totals 17 residues. The junction had 8 bases not matched to a gene; V was cut back by 5 bases and J by 2 bases. In DNA, the CDR3 is TGTGCCAGCAGCCCCCGGACTAGCGGGGGCCCACAAGAGACCCAGTACTTC. It yields the protein CASSPRTSGGPQETQYF.

The chain joins TRBV5-6 to TRBJ1-2, with 9 bases fitting TRBD1. Germline loops: CDR1 SGHDT, CDR2 YYEEEE. V shed 4 bases and J 7 bases; nucleotides not matched to a gene: 5. The CDR3 is made up of 13 amino acids. This chain's CDR3 is CASSRDRERGYTF. The CDR3 coding sequence is TGTGCCAGCAGCCGGGACAGGGAACGTGGCTACACCTTC.

V gene TRBV2 combines with J gene TRBJ1-5; weak D call: TRBD1 (5 bases). CDR3 length: 14 amino acids. Trimming took off 6 bases at V and 0 bases at J, with 9 bases between the two ends. The germline V gene encodes CDR1 SNHLY and CDR2 FYNNEI. The CDR3 DNA follows: TGTGCCAGCAGCCTAGACAGTAGCAATCAGCCCCAGCATTTT. It is translated as CASSLDSSNQPQHF.

The chain employs TRBV5-1 and TRBJ2-1; 12 positions agree with TRBD2. Unmatched junction bases numbered 9, after V lost 7 bases and J lost 7 bases. CDR1 and CDR2 (germline): SGHRS, YFSETQ. The CDR3 has 15 amino acids. The CDR3 region has the DNA TGCGCCAGCCGCCGTAGCCTAGCGGGAGGGAATGAGCAGTTCTTC. Its protein product is CASRRSLAGGNEQFF.

The V gene is TRBV19, the J gene TRBJ1-2; D is possibly TRBD1 (6 bases). The V end was cut by 6 bases, the J end by 4 bases, with 18 bases between. This CDR3 is 15 amino acids long. The germline CDR1 and CDR2 sequences are LNHDA and SQIVND (reference sequence). CDR3 sequence: CASRNRQGPSYGYTF. CDR3 in DNA: TGTGCCAGTAGGAACCGGCAGGGGCCATCCTATGGCTACACCTTC.

J is TRBJ2-1 and V is TRBV5-1; 9 positions match TRBD1. The length of the CDR3 is 15 residues. The ends lost 3 bases at V and 8 bases at J; junction bases unmatched: 9. CDR1 and CDR2 from the germline V gene are SGHRS and YFSETQ. CDR3 residues: CASSSGQGIWDEQFF. The CDR3 DNA is TGCGCCAGCAGCTCGGGACAGGGCATCTGGGATGAGCAGTTCTTC.

In DNA form, the CDR3 reads TGTGCCAGCAGGGGGGACAGGGGAGACTACGAGCAGTACTTC. This translates into CASRGDRGDYEQYF. This sequence joins TRBV2 and TRBJ2-7, with 10 bases aligning to TRBD1. This CDR3 spans 14 amino acids. V shed 6 bases, J shed 3 bases, and the junction held 5 bases outside the gene matches. Germline CDR1 and CDR2: SNHLY and FYNNEI.

The J gene is TRBJ2-7, the V gene TRBV11-2; 8 bases fit TRBD2. V lost 2 bases, J lost 3 bases, and 6 bases stayed unmatched. Looked up from germline, CDR1 is SGHAT and CDR2 is FQNNGV. The CDR3 contains 15 residues. The CDR3 reads CASSLPYGGVYEQYF. The CDR3 DNA reads TGTGCCAGCAGCTTACCCTACGGGGGGGTCTACGAGCAGTACTTC.

This clone has only a few counts. The chain joins TRBV2 to TRBJ2-2; tentatively, D is TRBD1 (5 bases). This CDR3 contains 14 residues. Trimming left V 8 bases short and J 7 bases short, with 17 bases between. Germline V gene data show CDR1 as SNHLY and CDR2 as FYNNEI. Here the CDR3 reads CASDGQGISGELFF. The CDR3 nucleotides are TGTGCCAGCGACGGGCAGGGAATTAGCGGGGAGCTGTTTTTT.

This clone was picked up one time. The chain joins TRBV5-5 to TRBJ1-2; unclear D gene. Trimming stripped 1 base from V and 0 bases from J, with 10 bases between. Germline CDR1 SGHKS, CDR2 YYEKEE (reference sequence). CDR3 size: 15 residues. In DNA form, the CDR3 reads TGTGCCAGCAGCTTGTCGAGTCTAGCTAACTATGGCTACACCTTC. This gives the protein CASSLSSLANYGYTF.

This rearrangement joins TRBV5-6 to TRBJ2-5; 8 bases are shared with TRBD1. Germline V gene lookup returns CDR1 SGHDT and CDR2 YYEEEE. V lost 3 bases to trimming and J lost 5 bases; unmatched junction nucleotides: 9. This CDR3 is built from 15 residues. CDR3 amino acids: CASSSRTGMLETQYF. The CDR3 nucleotides read TGTGCCAGCAGCTCACGGACAGGGATGCTTGAGACCCAGTACTTC.

This chain links TRBV30 with TRBJ1-2; D remains unclear. Looked up from germline, CDR1 is GTSNPN and CDR2 is SVGIG (reference sequence). With 4 bases removed from V and 5 bases from J, the gap between germline ends came to 11 bases. The CDR3 length is 12 residues. The CDR3 sequence is CAWNQRAYGYTF. The CDR3 DNA is TGTGCCTGGAACCAAAGAGCGTATGGCTACACCTTC.

The gene calls are TRBV19 and TRBJ2-1, with 7 bases aligning to TRBD2. Germline trimming cut 5 bases from V and 5 bases from J; bases unmatched to any gene: 6. The germline V gene encodes CDR1 LNHDA and CDR2 SQIVND (reference sequence). The CDR3 runs to 14 residues. CDR3 in DNA: TGTGCCAGTAGTTTATCTAGCGGCAACAATGAGCAGTTCTTC. Translated: CASSLSSGNNEQFF.

This chain links TRBV10-3 with TRBJ2-2; 14 bases line up with TRBD2. CDR3 size: 17 residues. Germline CDR1 and CDR2: ENHRY and SYGVKD. Losses at the gene ends were 6 bases for V and 0 bases for J; bases not matched to a gene: 3. The CDR3 sequence is CAIRGTSGGSNTGELFF. The CDR3 coding sequence is TGTGCCATCAGGGGGACTAGCGGGGGCTCGAACACCGGGGAGCTGTTTTTT.

The V call is TRBV5-1, the J call TRBJ1-3; 9 bases are a match to TRBD1. The junction had 8 bases not matched to a gene; V was cut back by 0 bases and J by 4 bases. Germline values: CDR1 SGHRS, CDR2 YFSETQ. This CDR3 comprises 17 residues. The CDR3 DNA sequence: TGCGCCAGCAGCTTGGCCTTTGACAGGGGGTCCGGAAACACCATATATTTT. Protein sequence: CASSLAFDRGSGNTIYF.

The chain carries TRBV5-6 and TRBJ2-2; TRBD2 agrees at 7 bases. The CDR3 length is 15 residues. The ends lost 5 bases at V and 4 bases at J; junction bases unmatched: 8. Germline lookup yields CDR1 SGHDT and CDR2 YYEEEE. In DNA, the CDR3 is TGTGCCAGCAGGGCCAGCGGGAAGAGCACCGGGGAGCTGTTTTTT. It codes for CASRASGKSTGELFF.